The 5 T cell receptor beta chains presented below share a single source sample, sequenced in a study of blood T cell repertoires in COVID-19. Measured with immunoSEQ multiplex PCR; TCRdb has only the in-frame clones, and not every one. The profile shows a few hundred thousand clones, about 80% of them singletons. Sample: peripheral blood. Every receptor here comes from a human donor with acute or convalescent COVID-19. The donor label of this sample is uncertain.

This clone was picked up a small number of times. The chain uses TRBV19 and TRBJ2-3; a weak D match, TRBD2 (5 bases). Trimming removed 6 bases from V and 5 bases from J, with 18 bases in between. Looked up from germline, CDR1 is LNHDA and CDR2 is SQIVND (reference sequence). The CDR3 length is 15 residues. CDR3 protein: CASSEGGQLRDTQYF. In DNA, the CDR3 is TGTGCCAGTAGCGAGGGCGGCCAACTCAGAGATACGCAGTATTTT. Looking up the rest from reference TRBV19 and TRBJ2-3 gives the full variable domain: DGGITQSPKYLFRKEGQNVTLSCEQNLNHDAMYWYRQDPGQGLRLIYYSQIVNDFQKGDIAEGYSVSREKKESFPLTVTSAQKNPTAFYLCASSEGGQLRDTQYFGPGTRLTVL.

The rearrangement uses TRBV28 and TRBJ2-2, with a possible D match to TRBD2 (6 bases). From germline, CDR1 is MDHEN and CDR2 SYDVKM. The germline V and J ends were trimmed by 6 bases and 5 bases, with 19 bases remaining between them. The CDR3 extends over 16 amino acids. The CDR3 loop is CASSLRGGGGTGELFF. As DNA, the CDR3 is TGTGCCAGCAGCCTTCGGGGTGGGGGAGGTACCGGGGAGCTGTTTTTT.

This chain links TRBV7-9 with TRBJ1-4, with D uncertain. Trimming stripped 7 bases from V and 2 bases from J, with 11 bases between. The length of the CDR3 is 14 residues. Germline values: CDR1 SEHNR, CDR2 FQNEAQ (reference sequence). CDR3 in amino acids: CASTESPTNEKLFF. For the CDR3, the DNA is TGTGCCAGCACCGAGAGCCCCACTAATGAAAAACTGTTTTTT.

This clone has a handful of counts. This sequence joins TRBV28 and TRBJ1-6; 8 bases line up with TRBD1. The CDR3 consists of 15 residues. The germline V gene encodes CDR1 MDHEN and CDR2 SYDVKM. V was pared by 6 bases and J by 7 bases, with 8 bases of the junction left unmatched. As DNA, the CDR3 is TGTGCCAGCAGCTACCAGGGGGCTCAAAATTCACCCCTCCACTTT. Translation gives CASSYQGAQNSPLHF.

The chain links TRBV18 to TRBJ1-1, with TRBD1 matching over 7 bases. The J segment lost 3 bases and the V segment lost 8 bases, leaving 6 bases of the junction unmatched. The CDR3 is 13 residues long. Germline CDR1 is KGHSH and CDR2 is LQKENI. DNA of the CDR3: TGTGCCAGCGCCCGGGACAGATACACTGAAGCTTTCTTT. Amino acid sequence: CASARDRYTEAFF. The complete variable domain, with remaining parts taken from reference TRBV18 and TRBJ1-1, reads NAGVMQNPRHLVRRRGQEARLRCSPMKGHSHVYWYRQLPEEGLKFMVYLQKENIIDESGMPKERFSAEFPKEGPSILRIQQVVRGDSAAYFCASARDRYTEAFFGQGTRLTVV.